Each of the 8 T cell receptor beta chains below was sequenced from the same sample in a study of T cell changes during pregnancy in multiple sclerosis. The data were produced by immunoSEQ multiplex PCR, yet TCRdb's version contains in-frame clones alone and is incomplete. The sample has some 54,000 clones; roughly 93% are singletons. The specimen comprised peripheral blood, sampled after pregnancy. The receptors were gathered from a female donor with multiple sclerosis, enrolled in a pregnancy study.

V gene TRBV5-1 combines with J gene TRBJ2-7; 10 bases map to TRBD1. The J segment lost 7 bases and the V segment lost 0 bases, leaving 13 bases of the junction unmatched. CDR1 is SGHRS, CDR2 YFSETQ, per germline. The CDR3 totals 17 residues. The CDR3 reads CASSLGQGAGSALEQYF. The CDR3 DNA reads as TGCGCCAGCAGCTTGGGACAGGGGGCTGGTAGCGCACTGGAGCAGTACTTC.

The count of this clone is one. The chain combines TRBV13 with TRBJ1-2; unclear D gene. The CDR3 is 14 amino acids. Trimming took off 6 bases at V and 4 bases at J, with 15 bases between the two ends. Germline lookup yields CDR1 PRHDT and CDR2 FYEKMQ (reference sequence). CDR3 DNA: TGTGCCAGCAGGGCACAAGGTGGGAGCTATGGCTACACCTTC. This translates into CASRAQGGSYGYTF.

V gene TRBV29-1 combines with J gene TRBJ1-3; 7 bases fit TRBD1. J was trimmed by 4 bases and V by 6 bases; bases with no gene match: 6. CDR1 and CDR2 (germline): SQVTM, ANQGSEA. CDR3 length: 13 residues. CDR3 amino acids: CSVQTGSGNTIYF. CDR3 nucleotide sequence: TGCAGCGTCCAGACAGGGTCGGGAAACACCATATATTTT.

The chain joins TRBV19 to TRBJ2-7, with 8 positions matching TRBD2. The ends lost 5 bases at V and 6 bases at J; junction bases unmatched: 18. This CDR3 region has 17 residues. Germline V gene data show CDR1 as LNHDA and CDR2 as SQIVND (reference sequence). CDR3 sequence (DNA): TGTGCCAGTAGTTCGACTAGCGTCCCGGGGGGTAGTAGCGAGCAGTACTTC. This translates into CASSSTSVPGGSSEQYF.

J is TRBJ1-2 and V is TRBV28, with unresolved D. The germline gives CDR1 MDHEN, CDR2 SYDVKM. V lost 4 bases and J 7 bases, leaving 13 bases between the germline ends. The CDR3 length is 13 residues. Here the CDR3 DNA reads TGTGCCAGCAGTTATACCTACTCGGGTGGCTACACCTTC. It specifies CASSYTYSGGYTF.

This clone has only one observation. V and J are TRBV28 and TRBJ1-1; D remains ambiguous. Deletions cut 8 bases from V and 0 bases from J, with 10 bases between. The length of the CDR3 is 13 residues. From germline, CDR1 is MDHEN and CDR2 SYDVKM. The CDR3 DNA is TGTGCCAGCTATCGGAGGATGAACACTGAAGCTTTCTTT. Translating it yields CASYRRMNTEAFF.

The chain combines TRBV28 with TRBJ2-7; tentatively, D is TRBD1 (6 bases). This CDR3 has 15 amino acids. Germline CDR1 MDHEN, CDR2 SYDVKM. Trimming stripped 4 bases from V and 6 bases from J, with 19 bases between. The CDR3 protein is CASSSPGVLGSEQYF. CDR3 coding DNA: TGTGCCAGCAGTTCCCCAGGGGTCCTGGGGTCCGAGCAGTACTTC. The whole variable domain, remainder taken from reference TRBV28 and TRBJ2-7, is DVKVTQSSRYLVKRTGEKVFLECVQDMDHENMFWYRQDPGLGLRLIYFSYDVKMKEKGDIPEGYSVSREKKERFSLILESASTNQTSMYLCASSSPGVLGSEQYFGPGTRLTVT.

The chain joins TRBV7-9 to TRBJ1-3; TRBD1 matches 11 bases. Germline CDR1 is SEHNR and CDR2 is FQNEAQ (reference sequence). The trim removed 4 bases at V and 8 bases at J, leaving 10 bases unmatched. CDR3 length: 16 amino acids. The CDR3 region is CASSWEVGQGAYTIYF. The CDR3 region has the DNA TGTGCCAGCAGCTGGGAAGTAGGACAGGGGGCTTACACCATATATTTT.